This T cell receptor beta chain was sequenced for a study of cytomegalovirus exposure and HLA in healthy donors. Study in general: Of the donors genotyped, 300 to 500 in all, 80% to 85% fell in the Caucasian-associated ancestry cluster.

The CDR3 is made up of 15 amino acids. V lost 3 bases and J 5 bases, leaving 16 bases between the germline ends. Germline V CDR1 and CDR2: MDHEN, SYDVKM. Whole-study findings and limits: Cytomegalovirus association was assigned to about 150 TCR beta chains. The authors excluded some V segments, including TRBV6-2 and TRBV6-3, as indistinguishable.

Regarding this clone: Its antigen is currently unknown.

Primers: 60 Vbeta forward and 13 Jbeta reverse. Per the original data handling: It was a later analysis that counted 83 million or so unique TCR beta chains, of which roughly 11 million were shared. Repertoires were generated with immunoSEQ multiplex PCR, while TCRdb's copy carries only in-frame clones and drops some. Clone size and V and J calls were adopted from that table, with D and trimming inferred from the DNA. Of about 180,000 clones in the sample, 70% to 80% were seen once. Sample: PBMCs. The chain is built from TRBV28 and TRBJ1-1; D may be TRBD1 (5 bases). The TCR was taken from a man between 18 and 29 years old in good health and CMV-seronegative. The CDR3 is CASSFSPGRGTEAFF. Here the CDR3 DNA reads TGTGCCAGCAGTTTCTCTCCAGGGAGGGGAACTGAAGCTTTCTTT.